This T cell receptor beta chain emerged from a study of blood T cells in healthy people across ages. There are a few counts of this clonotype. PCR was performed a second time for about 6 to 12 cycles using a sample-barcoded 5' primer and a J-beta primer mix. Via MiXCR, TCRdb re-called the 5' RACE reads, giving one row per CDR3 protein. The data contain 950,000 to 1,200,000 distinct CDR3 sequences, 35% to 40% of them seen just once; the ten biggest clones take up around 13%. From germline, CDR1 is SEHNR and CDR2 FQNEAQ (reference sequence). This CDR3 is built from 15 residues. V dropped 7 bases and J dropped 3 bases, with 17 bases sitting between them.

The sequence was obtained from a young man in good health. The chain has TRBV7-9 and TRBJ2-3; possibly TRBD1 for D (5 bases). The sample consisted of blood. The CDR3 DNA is TGTGCCAGCACTTCACGGCAGGGAAAAACAGATACGCAGTATTTT. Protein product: CASTSRQGKTDTQYF.